Presented here are 17 T cell receptor beta chains from one specimen sequenced in a study of T cells in Graves' hyperthyroidism and ophthalmopathy. Amplified TCR beta CDR3 regions came from RNA transcripts. An initial round of RT-PCR targeting the TCR CDR3 relied on the HTBI primer set. TCRdb ran MiXCR on the multiplex PCR reads and lists one entry per CDR3 protein. The sample has fewer than 400,000 distinct CDR3 sequences; roughly 15% are singletons. Sample: blood. The source is a young man with Graves' hyperthyroidism.

The sample holds many counts of this clonotype. The chain links TRBV30 to TRBJ2-6; unclear D gene. CDR1 and CDR2 (germline): GTSNPN, SVGIG (reference sequence). This CDR3 has 15 amino acids. Trimming left V 2 bases short and J 2 bases short, with 10 bases between. The DNA of the CDR3 is TGTGCCTGGAGTCCACGTGGGGCTGGGGCCAACGTCCTGACTTTC. As protein: CAWSPRGAGANVLTF.

The rearrangement joins TRBV19 to TRBJ1-5, with a weak D call TRBD1 (5 bases). Germline values: CDR1 LNHDA, CDR2 SQIVND (reference sequence). The CDR3 totals 15 residues. V lost 1 base, J lost 3 bases, and 10 bases lay in between. CDR3 nucleotides: TGTGCCAGTAGTATAGTGGGCAGGGCCAATCAGCCCCAGCATTTT. Amino acids: CASSIVGRANQPQHF.

The genes are TRBV19 and TRBJ1-5, with a possible D match to TRBD1 (5 bases). V was trimmed by 4 bases and J by 9 bases, leaving 16 bases between them. CDR3 length: 14 amino acids. Germline CDR1 reads LNHDA; CDR2 reads SQIVND (reference sequence). The CDR3 reads CASSTETEAGPQHF. In DNA form, the CDR3 reads TGTGCCAGTAGTACGGAGACAGAGGCTGGGCCCCAGCATTTT.

This clonotype was seen more than once but under ten times. J is TRBJ1-2 and V is TRBV7-9; a weak D match, TRBD1 (6 bases). CDR1 SEHNR and CDR2 FQNEAQ come from the germline V gene (reference sequence). With 7 bases removed from V and 1 base from J, the gap between germline ends came to 22 bases. This CDR3 has 17 residues. The CDR3 bases are TGTGCCAGCATCTCCTCACGGGACACCCTTTTTAACTATGGCTACACCTTC. Amino acid sequence: CASISSRDTLFNYGYTF.

The rearrangement joins TRBV15 to TRBJ2-7; D is unclear. The V and J ends lost 2 bases and 5 bases respectively, with 7 bases between them. Per germline, CDR1 LNHNV and CDR2 YYDKDF (reference sequence). This CDR3 region has 12 residues. CDR3 region: CATSRRTDEQYF. Written as DNA, the CDR3 is TGTGCCACCAGCAGACGTACGGACGAGCAGTACTTC.

This sequence joins TRBV12-3 or TRBV12-4 and TRBJ2-3, with D possibly being TRBD2 (5 bases). The ends were cut back, 2 bases at V and 2 bases at J, with 8 bases in the middle. CDR3 length: 14 amino acids. This CDR3 reads CASSLRRATDTQYF. In DNA, the CDR3 is TGTGCCAGCAGTTTACGGCGGGCCACAGATACGCAGTATTTT.

This clonotype was counted ten times or more. The rearrangement joins TRBV15 to TRBJ1-5; no firm D call. Between the trimmed V and J ends, which lost 4 bases and 3 bases, there was a span of 13 bases. CDR3 length equals 15 residues. Germline values: CDR1 LNHNV, CDR2 YYDKDF (reference sequence). The CDR3 DNA follows: TGTGCCACCAGCATATCAGACGGAGTCAATCAGCCCCAGCATTTT. Translating it yields CATSISDGVNQPQHF.

This clonotype was counted at least ten times. The CDR3 spells CATSAHRAATGELFF. The CDR3 region has the DNA TGTGCCACCAGTGCCCACCGTGCGGCTACCGGGGAGCTGTTTTTT. The V call is TRBV24-1, the J call TRBJ2-2; no definite D call. CDR1 and CDR2 (germline): KGHDR, SFDVKD. The CDR3 consists of 15 residues. The germline V and J ends were trimmed by 5 bases and 5 bases, with 14 bases remaining between them.

In this sample, this clonotype turned up many times. The chain recombines TRBV27 with TRBJ2-3; D gene unclear. Germline-derived CDR1 and CDR2 are MNHEY and SMNVEV (reference sequence). This CDR3 contains 13 residues. The germline V and J ends were trimmed by 6 bases and 0 bases, with 7 bases remaining between them. The DNA of the CDR3 is TGTGCCAGCAGGACCCTTAGCACAGATACGCAGTATTTT. It yields the protein CASRTLSTDTQYF.

The table lists this clonotype with many counts. The rearrangement links TRBV11-2 to TRBJ2-2; D is perhaps TRBD1 (5 bases). From germline, CDR1 is SGHAT and CDR2 FQNNGV. This CDR3 contains 16 residues. Trimming cost V 1 base and J 0 bases, with 9 bases left between them. The CDR3 reads CASSLVSGSNTGELFF. The CDR3 DNA reads as TGTGCCAGCAGCTTAGTGTCAGGGTCGAACACCGGGGAGCTGTTTTTT.

By share, this clonotype counts as hyperexpanded (1% or more). V and J are TRBV18 and TRBJ1-5; D gene ambiguous. CDR1 and CDR2 from the germline V gene are KGHSH and LQKENI. Between the trimmed V and J ends, which lost 4 bases and 5 bases, there was a span of 15 bases. The CDR3 consists of 15 residues. For the CDR3, the DNA is TGTGCCAGCTCACGGCGGGCCAGGCGGGATCAGCCCCAGCATTTT. Translating it yields CASSRRARRDQPQHF.

This clonotype was observed a few times. The rearrangement links TRBV7-9 to TRBJ1-1; possibly TRBD1 for D (6 bases). This CDR3 has 14 amino acids. V was shortened by 5 bases and J by 11 bases, with 21 bases between the two germline ends. Per the germline V gene, CDR1 is SEHNR and CDR2 is FQNEAQ (reference sequence). CDR3 amino acids: CASSALRGPQRAFF. CDR3 nucleotide sequence: TGTGCCAGCAGCGCGCTCAGGGGACCTCAACGGGCTTTCTTT.

There are a few counts of this clonotype. The V call is TRBV7-6, the J call TRBJ1-4; no clear D. The germline gives CDR1 SGHVS, CDR2 FNYEAQ. The CDR3 is 12 amino acids. The V and J ends lost 5 bases and 14 bases respectively, with 15 bases between them. CDR3 coding DNA: TGTGCCAGCAGCCTCCCAAACACTCGCCTGTTTTTT. Translating gives CASSLPNTRLFF.

This clonotype has only a few counts. The chain carries TRBV3-1 and TRBJ1-2, with D uncertain. CDR1 and CDR2 from the germline V gene are LGHDT and YNNKEL (reference sequence). V was shortened by 4 bases and J by 8 bases, with 20 bases between the two germline ends. The length of the CDR3 is 15 residues. The CDR3, as DNA: TGTGCCAGCAGCCCCTCGGACCGCCCGAGGTGGGGCTACACCTTC. This gives the protein CASSPSDRPRWGYTF.

V is TRBV29-1 and J is TRBJ2-7; TRBD1 aligns across 8 bases. Germline V gene lookup returns CDR1 SQVTM and CDR2 ANQGSEA. Trimming cost V 7 bases and J 3 bases; bases outside gene matches: 5. The CDR3 sequence is 12 residues long. CDR3 sequence (DNA): TGCAGCGGCCGTACAGGGGGCTACGAGCAGTACTTC. Translated, it gives CSGRTGGYEQYF.

This clonotype occurred a few times. V and J are TRBV4-1 and TRBJ2-1; D not certain. V gave up 2 bases and J gave up 5 bases, with 7 bases separating them. Germline V gene sequence: CDR1 MGHRA, CDR2 YSYEKL. This CDR3 comprises 13 residues. The CDR3 DNA reads as TGCGCCAGCAGCCAATCCCCCCACAATGAGCAGTTCTTC. Its protein is CASSQSPHNEQFF.

This clonotype came up once. This chain uses TRBV20-1 with TRBJ1-3; D is uncertain. The V gene lost 5 bases and the J gene lost 0 bases, with 8 bases spanning the gap. The CDR3 is 13 amino acids. Germline CDR1 reads DFQATT; CDR2 reads SNEGSKA (reference sequence). The CDR3 region is CSAFRYSGNTIYF. In DNA, the CDR3 is TGCAGTGCTTTTCGCTACTCTGGAAACACCATATATTTT.